The next 30 T cell receptor beta chains were all read from a single sample in a study of CD8 T cells in Susac syndrome. Reverse transcription of roughly 0.45 to 1 ug RNA was performed with random hexamers. TCRdb independently ran MiXCR on the immunoSEQ multiplex PCR reads; one entry per CDR3 protein. The sample comprises under 150,000 distinct CDR3 sequences, about 94% of which are singletons, and over 0.1% rests with the top ten. The sample consisted of CD4+ T cells from PBMCs. The source is a human donor with multiple sclerosis.

The chain has TRBV5-4 and TRBJ1-2, with TRBD1 matching 9 bases. The J segment lost 4 bases and the V segment lost 1 base, leaving 5 bases of the junction unmatched. The CDR3 spans 15 residues. The V gene's germline CDR1 is SGHNT and CDR2 YYREEE (reference sequence). The CDR3 loop is CASSLPGTGTYGYTF. The CDR3 coding sequence is TGTGCCAGCAGCTTGCCCGGGACAGGGACCTATGGCTACACCTTC.

The V call is TRBV23-1, the J call TRBJ1-3; D is undetermined. TRBV23-1 is given ORF status, its function remaining uncertain. Deletions cut 3 bases from V and 0 bases from J, with 12 bases between. The length of the CDR3 is 16 residues. Written as DNA, the CDR3 is TGCGCCAGCAGTCACGGACGGCCTTACTCTGGAAACACCATATATTTT. Translating it yields CASSHGRPYSGNTIYF.

The chain uses TRBV28 and TRBJ2-7; D uncertain. V was pared by 2 bases and J by 2 bases, with 4 bases between. The CDR3 runs to 12 residues. Per the germline V gene, CDR1 is MDHEN and CDR2 is SYDVKM. The CDR3 here is CASSLTTYEQYF. CDR3 DNA: TGTGCCAGCAGTTTAACCACCTACGAGCAGTACTTC.

In this sample, this clonotype turned up once. The chain recombines TRBV11-2 with TRBJ2-7, with 9 nucleotides matching TRBD2. This CDR3 comprises 15 residues. CDR1 SGHAT and CDR2 FQNNGV come from the germline V gene. Trimming took 5 bases from V and 4 from J; bases not matched to a gene: 9. CDR3 bases: TGTGCCAGCAGCCGACCGACTAGCGGCCTATACGAGCAGTACTTC. It encodes CASSRPTSGLYEQYF.

CDR3 protein: CASGYSPLHF. The CDR3 DNA sequence: TGCGCCAGCGGGTATTCACCCCTCCACTTT. The rearrangement links TRBV4-1 to TRBJ1-6, with D hard to call. CDR3 length equals 10 residues. Trimming removed 8 bases at V and 8 bases at J, with 4 bases between. From germline, CDR1 is MGHRA and CDR2 YSYEKL.

The chain joins TRBV29-1 to TRBJ1-2, with 11 bases fitting TRBD1. Looked up from germline, CDR1 is SQVTM and CDR2 is ANQGSEA. Trimming took 6 bases from V and 6 from J; bases not matched to a gene: 6. CDR3 length: 13 residues. The CDR3 here is CSVGQGGWDGYTF. DNA of the CDR3: TGCAGCGTGGGACAGGGGGGCTGGGATGGCTACACCTTC.

This chain uses TRBV7-9 with TRBJ1-2, with D maybe TRBD1 (5 bases). V lost 5 bases to trimming and J lost 4 bases, with 11 bases between them. The germline CDR1 and CDR2 sequences are SEHNR and FQNEAQ (reference sequence). This CDR3 spans 13 amino acids. Here the CDR3 DNA reads TGTGCCAGCAGCGACCCGGGGGGCTATGGCTACACCTTC. Its protein product is CASSDPGGYGYTF.

This chain uses TRBV20-1 with TRBJ1-2, with 9 nucleotides matching TRBD1. V gave up 1 base and J gave up 2 bases; unmatched junction bases: 8. The CDR3 length is 16 residues. The germline V gene encodes CDR1 DFQATT and CDR2 SNEGSKA (reference sequence). This CDR3 reads CSARGKTGGGNYGYTF. The CDR3 nucleotides read TGCAGTGCTAGAGGAAAGACAGGGGGTGGGAACTATGGCTACACCTTC.

The rearrangement joins TRBV6-5 to TRBJ2-2, with a possible D match to TRBD1 (6 bases). The CDR3 has 15 amino acids. Germline assignment: CDR1 MNHEY and CDR2 SVGAGI. Between the trimmed V and J ends, which lost 4 bases and 5 bases, there was a span of 14 bases. CDR3 nucleotide sequence: TGTGCCAGCAGTTCCCCAGGGGAGCGGACCGGGGAGCTGTTTTTT. It specifies CASSSPGERTGELFF.

This chain links TRBV28 with TRBJ2-2, with 7 bases identical to TRBD2. In germline, CDR1 is MDHEN, CDR2 SYDVKM. The CDR3 runs to 14 residues. V trimming: 7 bases; J trimming: 7 bases; junction bases outside the gene matches: 9. CDR3 sequence reads: CASMRGLAVGELFF. In DNA, the CDR3 is TGTGCCAGCATGAGAGGGCTAGCGGTCGGGGAGCTGTTTTTT.

The rearrangement links TRBV15 to TRBJ2-7; D remains unclear. CDR3 length equals 11 residues. Germline CDR1 LNHNV, CDR2 YYDKDF (reference sequence). The ends were cut back, 3 bases at V and 9 bases at J, with 9 bases in the middle. The CDR3 loop reads CATSSSELQYF. Here the CDR3 DNA reads TGTGCCACCAGCAGTTCGGAGCTGCAGTACTTC. Using reference TRBV15 and TRBJ2-7 for the parts outside the CDR3, the full variable domain is DAMVIQNPRYQVTQFGKPVTLSCSQTLNHNVMYWYQQKSSQAPKLLFHYYDKDFNNEADTPDNFQSRRPNTSFCFLDIRSPGLGDTAMYLCATSSSELQYFGPGTRLTVT.

The chain employs TRBV29-1 and TRBJ1-1; possibly TRBD1 for D (5 bases). Germline loops: CDR1 SQVTM, CDR2 ANQGSEA. V lost 6 bases and J 4 bases, leaving 15 bases between the germline ends. The CDR3 sequence is 13 residues long. The CDR3 here is CSVGTFMSTEAFF. The DNA of the CDR3 is TGCAGCGTCGGGACCTTTATGAGCACTGAAGCTTTCTTT.

The chain employs TRBV15 and TRBJ2-1; 8 positions match TRBD1. This CDR3 spans 15 amino acids. Germline V CDR1 and CDR2: LNHNV, YYDKDF (reference sequence). V trimming: 3 bases; J trimming: 4 bases; junction bases outside the gene matches: 5. The chain's CDR3 is CATSSRQGSYNEQFF. DNA of the CDR3: TGTGCCACCAGCAGCCGACAGGGGTCATACAATGAGCAGTTCTTC.

This clonotype was picked up one time. The rearrangement links TRBV10-3 to TRBJ2-1; the match to TRBD1 covers 9 bases. With V trimmed by 0 bases and J by 9 bases, 12 bases remained unmatched. Looked up from germline, CDR1 is ENHRY and CDR2 is SYGVKD. The CDR3 covers 17 residues. This CDR3 is CAISESTGGLTRIEQFF. In DNA, the CDR3 is TGTGCCATCAGTGAGTCGACAGGGGGACTCACAAGAATTGAGCAGTTCTTC.

The chain recombines TRBV7-2 with TRBJ2-1; TRBD1 is a possible D gene (6 bases). The V gene's germline CDR1 is SGHTA and CDR2 FQGNSA. The CDR3 contains 13 residues. V was clipped by 6 bases and J by 8 bases, with 14 bases between them. CDR3 sequence (DNA): TGTGCCAGCAGGGGGGCCAGTATAGATGAGCAGTTCTTC. Encoded protein: CASRGASIDEQFF.

The J gene is TRBJ1-4, the V gene TRBV19, with a weak D call TRBD1 (5 bases). CDR3 length: 14 residues. Per the germline V gene, CDR1 is LNHDA and CDR2 is SQIVND (reference sequence). Trimming stripped 1 base from V and 2 bases from J, with 5 bases between. CDR3 in amino acids: CASSIGQTNEKLFF. CDR3 coding DNA: TGTGCCAGTAGTATAGGACAGACTAATGAAAAACTGTTTTTT.

The chain joins TRBV30 to TRBJ2-7, with 7 bases identical to TRBD1. CDR1 and CDR2 (germline): GTSNPN, SVGIG (reference sequence). The CDR3 extends over 12 amino acids. V lost 5 bases and J lost 3; bases outside the gene matches: 4. This chain's CDR3 is CAWDRQGYEQYF. The CDR3 DNA is TGTGCCTGGGACCGACAGGGCTACGAGCAGTACTTC.

The rearrangement uses TRBV4-3 and TRBJ2-3; D call uncertain. This CDR3 has 15 residues. The V end was cut by 0 bases, the J end by 0 bases, with 7 bases between. Germline V gene sequence: CDR1 LGHNA, CDR2 YSLEER. The CDR3 region has the DNA TGCGCCAGCAGCCAAGATTACTCCAGCACAGATACGCAGTATTTT. Translation gives CASSQDYSSTDTQYF.

The gene calls are TRBV7-2 and TRBJ1-5, with D maybe TRBD1 (5 bases). V lost 4 bases and J lost 3, with 13 bases in between. The CDR3 totals 15 residues. Per the germline V gene, CDR1 is SGHTA and CDR2 is FQGNSA. CDR3 sequence reads: CASSSGDRLNQPQHF. CDR3 nucleotide sequence: TGTGCCAGCAGCTCGGGGGACCGCCTCAATCAGCCCCAGCATTTT.

The rearrangement uses TRBV9 and TRBJ1-1; D is ambiguous. Per the germline V gene, CDR1 is SGDLS and CDR2 is YYNGEE. V gave up 3 bases and J gave up 1 base, with 10 bases separating them. CDR3 length: 14 amino acids. The CDR3 sequence: CASSAGRKNTEAFF. The CDR3 DNA reads as TGTGCCAGCAGCGCCGGACGGAAGAACACTGAAGCTTTCTTT.

This clonotype was observed a handful of times. The rearrangement joins TRBV7-2 to TRBJ2-5; D tentatively reads TRBD1 or TRBD2 (5 bases each). The V end lost 3 bases, the J end lost 5 bases, and 10 bases lay between the germline ends. Germline-derived CDR1 and CDR2 are SGHTA and FQGNSA. There are 13 residues in the CDR3. The CDR3 DNA reads as TGTGCCAGCAGCTTCGGGTGGGGGGAGACCCAGTACTTC. Translated: CASSFGWGETQYF.

The count of this clonotype is one. This chain uses TRBV29-1 with TRBJ2-2; D possibly corresponds to TRBD2 (5 bases). The germline CDR1 and CDR2 sequences are SQVTM and ANQGSEA. The V gene lost 3 bases and the J gene lost 7 bases, with 9 bases spanning the gap. This CDR3 region has 12 residues. CDR3 sequence reads: CSVERTFGELFF. CDR3 in DNA: TGCAGCGTTGAGAGGACTTTCGGGGAGCTGTTTTTT.

This clonotype was detected a few times. V and J are TRBV30 and TRBJ1-1; TRBD1 matches at 8 bases. The V gene end was trimmed by 1 base and the J gene end by 2 bases; junction bases not matched to a gene: 9. The CDR3 covers 16 residues. Germline CDR1 reads GTSNPN; CDR2 reads SVGIG (reference sequence). CDR3 in DNA: TGTGCCTGGAGTGACTCGTTTCAGGGGGCCAACACTGAAGCTTTCTTT. Translating it yields CAWSDSFQGANTEAFF.

V gene TRBV18 combines with J gene TRBJ2-1; D remains ambiguous. The CDR3 is 14 residues long. Trimming cost V 2 bases and J 0 bases, with 5 bases left between them. Looked up from germline, CDR1 is KGHSH and CDR2 is LQKENI. The CDR3 sequence is CASSPLVSYNEQFF. CDR3 sequence (DNA): TGTGCCAGCTCACCATTGGTCTCCTACAATGAGCAGTTCTTC.

J is TRBJ2-5 and V is TRBV5-4; D is uncertain. This CDR3 is 14 amino acids long. Trimming cost V 0 bases and J 1 base, with 7 bases left between them. CDR1 SGHNT and CDR2 YYREEE come from the germline V gene (reference sequence). The DNA for the CDR3 is TGTGCCAGCAGCTTGGTGGGCGGCCAAGAGACCCAGTACTTC. This sequence encodes CASSLVGGQETQYF.

The CDR3 loop reads CASSYPDSYGYTF. The CDR3 DNA is TGTGCCAGCAGTTACCCGGACAGCTATGGCTACACCTTC. The chain joins TRBV6-6 to TRBJ1-2; TRBD1 is a possible D gene (6 bases). V gave up 2 bases and J gave up 4 bases, with 8 bases separating them. The CDR3 length is 13 residues. Germline V gene sequence: CDR1 MNHNY, CDR2 SVGAGI (reference sequence).

The chain recombines TRBV7-2 with TRBJ2-3; either TRBD1 or TRBD2 may supply D (5 bases each). Trimming removed 4 bases from V and 6 bases from J, with 20 bases in between. Germline assignment: CDR1 SGHTA and CDR2 FQGNSA. The CDR3 runs to 16 residues. CDR3 bases: TGTGCCAGCAGCTCCCCGGGACGTATTCCCTCCGATACGCAGTATTTT. It codes for CASSSPGRIPSDTQYF.

This clonotype came up once. The J gene is TRBJ2-3, the V gene TRBV2, with D possibly being TRBD2 (6 bases). The CDR3 covers 13 residues. Germline loops: CDR1 SNHLY, CDR2 FYNNEI. V dropped 6 bases and J dropped 5 bases, with 12 bases sitting between them. CDR3 in DNA: TGTGCCAGCAGAGCTGGAGGGGTAGATACGCAGTATTTT. It specifies CASRAGGVDTQYF.

The gene calls are TRBV7-2 and TRBJ2-2; no reliable D call. Germline CDR1 is SGHTA and CDR2 is FQGNSA. The CDR3 is made up of 15 amino acids. Trimming pared 5 bases from V and 2 bases from J, leaving 12 bases between. This CDR3 reads CASSAAPINTGELFF. The CDR3 nucleotides read TGTGCCAGCAGCGCCGCGCCGATTAACACCGGGGAGCTGTTTTTT.

The V call is TRBV18, the J call TRBJ2-7; TRBD1 matches 9 bases. The CDR3 is made up of 13 amino acids. The germline CDR1 and CDR2 sequences are KGHSH and LQKENI. The V and J ends lost 10 bases and 0 bases, in that order; junction bases with no gene match: 4. In nucleotides, the CDR3 is TGTGCCACTGGGGACAGGGTCTCCTACGAGCAGTACTTC. Translating gives CATGDRVSYEQYF.